This TCR beta chain was captured in a study of shared clonotypes between healthy human individuals. The method was immunoSEQ multiplex PCR; TCRdb's version includes in-frame clones alone and lacks a portion of them. The sample lists 400,000 to 600,000 clones, roughly three quarters occurring once. The CDR3 length is 16 residues. The germline CDR1 and CDR2 sequences are SNHLY and FYNNEI. V was shortened by 5 bases and J by 6 bases, with 19 bases between the two germline ends. The chain is built from TRBV2 and TRBJ2-2; possible D gene TRBD1, 6 bases. The TCR comes from a woman between 35 and 50 years old in good health. Some clones in this sample may be carry-over from other donors' samples. Input material: PBMCs. CDR3 region: CASSIDGGAGAGELFF. The CDR3, as DNA: TGTGCCAGCAGTATTGATGGGGGCGCCGGGGCCGGGGAGCTGTTTTTT.